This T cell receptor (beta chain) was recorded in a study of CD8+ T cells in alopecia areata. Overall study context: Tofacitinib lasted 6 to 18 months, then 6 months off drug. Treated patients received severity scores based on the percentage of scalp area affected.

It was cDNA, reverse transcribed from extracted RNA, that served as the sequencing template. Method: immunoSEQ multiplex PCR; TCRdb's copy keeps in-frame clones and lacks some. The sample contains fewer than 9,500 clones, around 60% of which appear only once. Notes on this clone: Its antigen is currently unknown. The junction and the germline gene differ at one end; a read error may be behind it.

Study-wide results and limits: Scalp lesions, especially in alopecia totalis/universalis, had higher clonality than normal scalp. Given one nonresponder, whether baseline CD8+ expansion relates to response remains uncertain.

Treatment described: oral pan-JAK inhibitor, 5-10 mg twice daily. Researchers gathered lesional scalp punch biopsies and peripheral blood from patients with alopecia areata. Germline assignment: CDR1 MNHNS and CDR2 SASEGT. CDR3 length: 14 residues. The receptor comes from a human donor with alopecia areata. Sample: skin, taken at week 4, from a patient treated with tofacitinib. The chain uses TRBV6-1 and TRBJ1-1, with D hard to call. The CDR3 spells CASSDIFKNTEASF. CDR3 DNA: TGTGCCAGCAGTGACATATTCAAGAACACTGAAGCTTCCTTT.